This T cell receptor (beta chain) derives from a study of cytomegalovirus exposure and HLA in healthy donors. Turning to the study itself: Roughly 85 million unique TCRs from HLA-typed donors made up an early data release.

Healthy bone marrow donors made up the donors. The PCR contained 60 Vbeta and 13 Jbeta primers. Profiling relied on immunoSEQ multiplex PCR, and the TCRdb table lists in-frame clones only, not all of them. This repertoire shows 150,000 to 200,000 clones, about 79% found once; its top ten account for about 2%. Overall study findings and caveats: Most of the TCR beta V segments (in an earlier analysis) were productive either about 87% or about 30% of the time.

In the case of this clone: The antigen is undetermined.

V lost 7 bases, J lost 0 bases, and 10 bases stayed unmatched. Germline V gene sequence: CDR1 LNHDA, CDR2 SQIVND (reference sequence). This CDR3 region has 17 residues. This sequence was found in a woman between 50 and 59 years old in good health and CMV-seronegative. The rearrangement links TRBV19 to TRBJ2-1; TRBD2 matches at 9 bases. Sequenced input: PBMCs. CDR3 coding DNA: TGTGCCAGTAAGGAGCGGGAGGCCTCGAGCTCCTACAATGAGCAGTTCTTC. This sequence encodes CASKEREASSSYNEQFF.